This T cell receptor gamma chain came from a study of Vδ1+ human thymocytes. Per germline, CDR1 GITISATS and CDR2 ISYDGTV (reference sequence). The CDR3 runs to 12 residues. Trimming removed 0 bases from V and 9 bases from J; junction bases left unmatched: 5. The template was reverse-transcribed extracted RNA. Pooled V-gene forward primers with one constant-region reverse primer generated the CDR3 amplicons by multiplex PCR. TCRdb used CATT to re-call clones from the multiplex PCR reads. The table shows approximately 40,000 gamma-chain clones, with 20% to 25% occurring only once. General study results and limits: In the thymus, TRG and TRD repertoires looked highly polyclonal with Gaussian CDR3 lengths. TRD repertoires were essentially private, unlike widely shared TRG clonotypes. Despite high sort purity, approximately 20% of thymic T cell receptor delta sequences were Vdelta2.

Alphabeta T cells were depleted, then CD3+ Vdelta1+ Vdelta2- thymocytes were FACS-sorted. Vdelta1+ thymocyte sorts reached between about 97% and 99.6% purity. This clone was seen at least ten times. Its antigen is undetermined. The receptor was derived from a girl in the first two years of life who had congenital heart surgery. The material sequenced was Vdelta1+ gamma-delta thymocytes from the thymus. Subset here: FACS-sorted CD3+ TCRalphabeta- TCRVdelta1+ TCRVdelta2- thymocytes. The V call is TRGV9, the J call TRGJ1 or TRGJ2. The CDR3 loop is CALWEVYIKKLF. The CDR3 DNA follows: TGTGCCTTGTGGGAGGTGTATATTAAGAAACTCTTT.